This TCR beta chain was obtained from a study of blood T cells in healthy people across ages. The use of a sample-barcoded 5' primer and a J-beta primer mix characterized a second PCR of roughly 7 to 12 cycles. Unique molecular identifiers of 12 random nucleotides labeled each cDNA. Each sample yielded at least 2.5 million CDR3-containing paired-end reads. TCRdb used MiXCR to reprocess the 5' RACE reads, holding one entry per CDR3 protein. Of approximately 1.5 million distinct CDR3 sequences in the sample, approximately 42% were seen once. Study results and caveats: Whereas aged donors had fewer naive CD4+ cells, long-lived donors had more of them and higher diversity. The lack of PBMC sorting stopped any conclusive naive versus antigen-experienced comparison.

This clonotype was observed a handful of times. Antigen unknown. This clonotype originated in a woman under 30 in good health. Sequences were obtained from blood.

CDR3 nucleotide sequence: TGTGCCAGCAGCGCCGGACGGAGCCGGCGAGAGACCCAGTACTTC. It translates to CASSAGRSRRETQYF. The J gene is TRBJ2-5, the V gene TRBV7-9; D ambiguous. Germline CDR1 and CDR2: SEHNR and FQNEAQ (reference sequence). Trimming removed 5 bases from V and 4 bases from J, with 17 bases in between. The CDR3 has 15 residues.